These T cell receptor beta chains were read from a single sample in a study of cytomegalovirus exposure and HLA in healthy donors. This table comes from immunoSEQ multiplex PCR, and its TCRdb copy is limited to in-frame clones, with some not included. The sample shows 95,000 to 150,000 clones, around 75% of them seen only once. Sequenced input: PBMCs. All receptors derive from a woman aged 45-60 years in good health and CMV-seropositive. Each CDR3 is given with its conserved first and last residue. Fields, in order: clone size, V gene, J gene, D gene, CDR3 DNA, CDR3 protein. D genes are given only for firm matches. Rows give clone size only sometimes, using once, few, many, or a class for an expanded clone.

>few|TRBV4-3|TRBJ1-4|.
TGCGCCAGCAGCCGATTACACCAGGACAGCCGGAATGAAAAACTGTTTTTT
CASSRLHQDSRNEKLFF
>.|TRBV9|TRBJ2-3|TRBD2
TGTGCCAGCAGCGTGGATGGGACTAGCGGAGATACGCAGTATTTT
CASSVDGTSGDTQYF
>.|TRBV19|TRBJ2-1|TRBD1
TGTGCCAGTAGTCCGTGGGACAGGGGGTACAATGAGCAGTTCTTC
CASSPWDRGYNEQFF
>.|TRBV7-2|TRBJ2-2|TRBD2
TGTGCCAGCAGCTCCCTAGCGGGGGCTGGGGAGCTGTTTTTT
CASSSLAGAGELFF
>.|TRBV19|TRBJ1-2|.
TGTGCCAGTAGCATAGGTGGGAGTCCCTCCTTC
CASSIGGSPSF
>.|TRBV7-6|TRBJ1-1|TRBD1
TGTGCCAGCAGCCCTTGGGACAGGTCGAACATTGAAGCTTTCTTT
CASSPWDRSNIEAFF
>few|TRBV5-1|TRBJ2-1|TRBD1
TGCGCCAGCAGTCAAATTACTACAGGGGGCTATGGTAATGAGCACTTCTTC
CASSQITTGGYGNEHFF
>.|TRBV27|TRBJ1-2|TRBD1
TGTGCCAGCAGTCTTGGACAGGGACCCAGCACGACTTATGGCTACACCTTC
CASSLGQGPSTTYGYTF
>.|TRBV7-9|TRBJ1-1|.
TGTGCCAGCAGCTTACTGAAGGACATTTGGTCTATGAACACTGAAGCTTTCTTT
CASSLLKDIWSMNTEAFF
>few|TRBV5-3|TRBJ1-3|TRBD1
TGTGCCAGAGCAACCAGGGGGCGCGGTGGAAACACCATATATTTT
CARATRGRGGNTIYF
>.|TRBV10-3|TRBJ1-1|.
TGTGCCATCAGTGAGCTGGCAGGAGGAGGGGATATGAACACTGAAGCTTTCTTT
CAISELAGGGDMNTEAFF
>.|TRBV9|TRBJ2-3|.
TGTGCCAGCAGCGTATCGCCACACCTCACAGATACGCAGTATTTT
CASSVSPHLTDTQYF
>.|TRBV19|TRBJ1-4|TRBD1
TGTGCCAGTAGTATGGGACAGTCTCCACATGAAAAACTGTTTTTT
CASSMGQSPHEKLFF
>.|TRBV4-1|TRBJ1-4|.
TGCGCCAGCAGCCAAGATGGGGCTGGCCTTCATGAAAAACTGTTTTTT
CASSQDGAGLHEKLFF
>.|TRBV4-2|TRBJ1-3|TRBD1
TGTGCCAGCAGCCAAACGACAGGGACGGGTGGAAACACCATATATTTT
CASSQTTGTGGNTIYF
>.|TRBV5-6|TRBJ1-2|.
TGTGCCAGCAGCTTGGGGCGGGGGCCTGACACCTTC
CASSLGRGPDTF
>.|TRBV6-5|TRBJ1-5|TRBD1
TGTGCCAGCAGCGACAGGGGGGATCAGCCCCAGCATTTT
CASSDRGDQPQHF
>.|TRBV23-1|TRBJ2-7|.
TGCGCCAGCAGTCTGAGGCCACAGTACTTC
CASSLRPQYF
>.|TRBV27|TRBJ1-6|TRBD1
TGTGCCAGCAGCTGGGCCGGGGCAGGGGGATCACCCCTCCACTTT
CASSWAGAGGSPLHF
>.|TRBV5-6|TRBJ1-2|TRBD1
TGTGCCAGCAGCGTAGGATACGACAGGGTTTACTATGGCTACACCTTC
CASSVGYDRVYYGYTF
>.|TRBV7-2|TRBJ1-5|.
TGTGCCAGCAGCTACCGCGGACAAGGGGGAAATCAGCCCCAGCATTTT
CASSYRGQGGNQPQHF
>.|TRBV5-6|TRBJ2-3|TRBD1
TGTGCCAGCAGCTTGGACAGGGGGACAGATACGCAGTATTTT
CASSLDRGTDTQYF
>few|TRBV6-1|TRBJ2-7|TRBD1
TGTGCCAGCAGTTTTCAGGGGGTCTCCTACGAGCAGTACTTC
CASSFQGVSYEQYF
>few|TRBV15|TRBJ2-5|.
TGTGCCACCAGCAGATCAAGAGTGGAGACCCAGTACTTC
CATSRSRVETQYF
>few|TRBV4-3|TRBJ2-5|TRBD1
TGCGCCAGCAGCCAAGTGGAGGGACAGGGGGTGAAGACCCAGTACTTC
CASSQVEGQGVKTQYF
>.|TRBV30|TRBJ1-3|.
TGTGCCTGGAGTGTTCCAGGAACTGGAAACACCATATATTTT
CAWSVPGTGNTIYF
>.|TRBV13|TRBJ1-4|.
TGTGCCAGCAGCCCCCCGGGGGGTGTGGGTGAAAAACTGTTTTTT
CASSPPGGVGEKLFF
>few|TRBV27|TRBJ2-1|.
TGTGCCAGCAGTAGGCGGGATTCCAACAATGAGCAGTTCTTC
CASSRRDSNNEQFF
>few|TRBV4-2|TRBJ1-2|.
TGTGCCAGCAGCCAAGAGTGGCCCGACTATGGCTACACCTTC
CASSQEWPDYGYTF
>.|TRBV5-1|TRBJ2-7|.
TGCGCCAGCAGCCGAGAAGGAGATCCCTACGAGCAGTACTTC
CASSREGDPYEQYF